What follows are 12 T cell receptor beta chains derived from one specimen sequenced in a study of CD8+ T cells in alopecia areata (dated by TCRdb to between 2017 and 2018). Libraries were prepared through the immunoSEQ multiplex PCR assay. RNA was extracted from all samples and reverse transcribed into cDNA as template for TCR sequencing. TCRdb re-hosts the immuneACCESS table, in-frame sequences only. Its copies lack some clones; in the studies checked, an unresolved V gene accounts for under half of them, and the cause for the rest is not known. This sample lists about 74,000 clones; approximately 30% were detected once. The top ten hold about 15% of the sample. The sample's time point label, in plain terms: four to five weeks on oral tofacitinib. This specimen's treatment or condition label, interpreted: oral pan-JAK inhibitor, 5-10 mg twice daily. The specimen comprised CD8+ T cells sorted from blood, sampled at week 4, from a patient treated with tofacitinib. Receptor source: a human donor with alopecia areata.

The chain employs TRBV7-2 and TRBJ1-2; tentatively, D is TRBD1 (5 bases). The CDR3 has 13 residues. Per germline, CDR1 SGHTA and CDR2 FQGNSA. The ends were cut back, 5 bases at V and 6 bases at J, with 13 bases in the middle. The CDR3 reads CASSPPWGDGYTF. For the CDR3, the DNA is TGTGCCAGCAGCCCCCCCTGGGGGGATGGCTACACCTTC.

This clone was counted only a few times. The V gene is TRBV15, the J gene TRBJ1-4; D gene uncertain. Germline CDR1 LNHNV, CDR2 YYDKDF (reference sequence). The V end was cut by 5 bases, the J end by 8 bases, with 12 bases between. The CDR3 spans 13 residues. The CDR3 loop reads CATSRKLEEKLFF. CDR3 nucleotides: TGTGCCACCAGCCGGAAATTGGAGGAAAAACTGTTTTTT.

V usage is TRBV23-1 and J usage is TRBJ1-2, with 7 bases fitting TRBD1. TRBV23-1 is filed as an ORF, its function uncertain. The CDR3 consists of 14 residues. V dropped 8 bases and J dropped 1; count of bases not matched to a gene: 7. The CDR3 DNA reads as TGCGCCAGCGGGGCCAGGGGGATTAACTATGGCTACACCTTC. Its translation is CASGARGINYGYTF.

The chain links TRBV27 to TRBJ2-4; maybe TRBD2 (6 bases). V was clipped by 6 bases and J by 6 bases, with 12 bases between them. The CDR3 extends over 13 amino acids. CDR1 and CDR2 from the germline V gene are MNHEY and SMNVEV (reference sequence). The CDR3 DNA reads TGTGCCAGCAGAAACGGACTATTAAACATTCAGTACTTC. Encoded protein: CASRNGLLNIQYF.

The genes are TRBV7-9 and TRBJ2-5, with TRBD1 matching over 8 bases. Per the germline V gene, CDR1 is SEHNR and CDR2 is FQNEAQ (reference sequence). CDR3 length: 14 residues. J was trimmed by 4 bases and V by 5 bases; bases with no gene match: 6. DNA of the CDR3: TGTGCCAGCAGCCAGACAGGGGTCAGAGAGACCCAGTACTTC. This encodes CASSQTGVRETQYF.

This clone was recorded a few times. This sequence joins TRBV9 and TRBJ1-1, with D uncertain. The CDR3 runs 13 residues. Germline V gene data show CDR1 as SGDLS and CDR2 as YYNGEE. V was trimmed by 0 bases and J by 2 bases, leaving 5 bases between them. CDR3 amino acids: CASSVGYNTEAFF. CDR3 nucleotide sequence: TGTGCCAGCAGCGTAGGGTACAACACTGAAGCTTTCTTT. Combining the CDR3 with reference TRBV9 and TRBJ1-1 gives the whole variable domain DSGVTQTPKHLITATGQRVTLRCSPRSGDLSVYWYQQSLDQGLQFLIQYYNGEERAKGNILERFSAQQFPDLHSELNLSSLELGDSALYFCASSVGYNTEAFFGQGTRLTVV.

This clone occurred a few times. The chain couples TRBV4-1 to TRBJ2-3; no clear D. V lost 3 bases to trimming and J lost 6 bases, with 7 bases between them. The CDR3 runs to 12 residues. CDR1 is MGHRA, CDR2 YSYEKL, per germline. CDR3 sequence (DNA): TGCGCCAGCAGCCAGAAATACGATACGCAGTATTTT. It specifies CASSQKYDTQYF.

V usage is TRBV9 and J usage is TRBJ1-2; TRBD1 is a possible D gene (6 bases). Germline V gene sequence: CDR1 SGDLS, CDR2 YYNGEE. This CDR3 contains 15 residues. With 0 bases removed from V and 0 bases from J, the gap between germline ends came to 9 bases. CDR3 loop: CASSVEGHPNYGYTF. The CDR3 region has the DNA TGTGCCAGCAGCGTAGAGGGACACCCTAACTATGGCTACACCTTC.

With respect to this clone: This same CDR3 is encoded by further DNA sequences in the sample. V and J are TRBV29-1 and TRBJ1-1; D remains ambiguous. This CDR3 is 13 amino acids long. V lost 4 bases and J 5 bases, leaving 14 bases between the germline ends. The V gene's germline CDR1 is SQVTM and CDR2 ANQGSEA. Here the CDR3 reads CSVVDGGGTEAFF. DNA of the CDR3: TGCAGCGTTGTGGACGGAGGAGGGACTGAAGCTTTCTTT.

This clone was observed a handful of times. The V gene is TRBV29-1, the J gene TRBJ2-3; D unclear. In germline, CDR1 is SQVTM, CDR2 ANQGSEA. Trimming cost V 0 bases and J 3 bases, with 7 bases left between them. This CDR3 comprises 13 residues. CDR3 amino acids: CSVEEGITDTQYF. The CDR3 DNA reads TGCAGCGTTGAAGAGGGGATTACAGATACGCAGTATTTT.

The chain has TRBV19 and TRBJ1-2; D is ambiguous. The germline gives CDR1 LNHDA, CDR2 SQIVND (reference sequence). The CDR3 is made up of 12 amino acids. V was cut by 7 bases and J by 8 bases, with 14 bases left in between. The CDR3 DNA sequence: TGTGCCAGTACCCTAAACCATTTCGGCTACACCTTC. Translation gives CASTLNHFGYTF.

This rearrangement joins TRBV29-1 to TRBJ2-1; perhaps TRBD2 as D (5 bases). Germline CDR1 reads SQVTM; CDR2 reads ANQGSEA. With 6 bases removed from V and 3 bases from J, the gap between germline ends came to 12 bases. The CDR3 spans 13 residues. CDR3 nucleotides: TGCAGCGTAACACTAGACAACTACAATGAGCAGTTCTTC. This encodes CSVTLDNYNEQFF.